The next 22 T cell receptor beta chains were all read from a single sample in a study of STAT5B mutations in CD4+ large granular lymphocyte leukemia. Sequencing was performed with immunoSEQ multiplex PCR; in TCRdb, only in-frame clones are kept and a portion is missing. The sample gives about 26,000 clones, more than 60% of which show up once; under 1.2% is in the top ten. Specimen: CD4+ T cells from blood buffy coats. The receptor source for this set is a human donor in good health.

The rearrangement links TRBV6-6 to TRBJ1-3; D is undetermined. CDR3 length: 14 amino acids. Germline CDR1 reads MNHNY; CDR2 reads SVGAGI (reference sequence). Deletions cut 4 bases from V and 0 bases from J, with 7 bases between. CDR3 in DNA: TGTGCCAGCAGTTTGGGGTCCTCTGGAAACACCATATATTTT. The encoded protein is CASSLGSSGNTIYF.

This chain links TRBV2 with TRBJ1-5, with TRBD1 matching over 7 bases. There are 13 residues in the CDR3. CDR1 is SNHLY, CDR2 FYNNEI, per germline. V lost 6 bases to trimming and J lost 7 bases; unmatched junction nucleotides: 6. The CDR3, as DNA: TGTGCCAGCAGGACAGGGCCCCCCCAGCCCCAGCATTTT. As protein: CASRTGPPQPQHF.

V is TRBV27 and J is TRBJ1-1; D gene ambiguous. Germline V CDR1 and CDR2: MNHEY, SMNVEV (reference sequence). V dropped 5 bases and J dropped 5 bases, with 15 bases sitting between them. The CDR3 has 14 residues. CDR3 sequence: CASSAITGITEAFF. CDR3 coding DNA: TGTGCCAGCAGTGCTATTACCGGGATTACTGAAGCTTTCTTT.

This clone was observed a single time. The chain couples TRBV6-5 to TRBJ2-7, with unresolved D. In germline, CDR1 is MNHEY, CDR2 SVGAGI. The CDR3 has 11 amino acids. Trimming cost V 10 bases and J 0 bases, with 7 bases left between them. The chain's CDR3 is CATQTSYEQYF. CDR3 nucleotide sequence: TGTGCCACTCAAACCTCCTACGAGCAGTACTTC.

V gene TRBV10-2 combines with J gene TRBJ2-6; possible D gene TRBD1, 5 bases. CDR3 length equals 14 residues. The V gene's germline CDR1 is WSHSY and CDR2 SAAADI. Trimming removed 5 bases from V and 4 bases from J, with 9 bases in between. The CDR3 DNA follows: TGCGCCAGCAGTTCAAGGACAGGGGCCAACGTCCTGACTTTC. Translation: CASSSRTGANVLTF.

This clone was seen more than once but under ten times. The chain joins TRBV11-2 to TRBJ1-2; D unclear. The CDR3 totals 13 residues. Germline V gene sequence: CDR1 SGHAT, CDR2 FQNNGV. V was trimmed by 0 bases and J by 5 bases, leaving 7 bases between them. CDR3 nucleotides: TGTGCCAGCAGCTTAGATCCCCGGTATGGCTACACCTTC. Translating gives CASSLDPRYGYTF.

This chain uses TRBV13 with TRBJ2-1; TRBD2 might be the D (6 bases). V gave up 5 bases and J gave up 8 bases, with 19 bases separating them. The CDR3 is 15 residues long. The germline gives CDR1 PRHDT, CDR2 FYEKMQ (reference sequence). The CDR3 DNA reads as TGTGCCAGCAGCCGGGGGTTGGGGGAGGTACATGAGCAGTTCTTC. It specifies CASSRGLGEVHEQFF.

V usage is TRBV30 and J usage is TRBJ2-3; the match to TRBD2 covers 12 bases. The V gene's germline CDR1 is GTSNPN and CDR2 SVGIG (reference sequence). This CDR3 spans 16 amino acids. The junction had 9 bases not matched to a gene; V was cut back by 3 bases and J by 5 bases. The CDR3 sequence is CAWRKALAGGVDTQYF. The CDR3 coding sequence is TGTGCCTGGAGAAAGGCCCTAGCGGGAGGGGTAGATACGCAGTATTTT.

The rearrangement joins TRBV19 to TRBJ2-7, with TRBD1 matching over 7 bases. The J segment lost 3 bases and the V segment lost 5 bases, leaving 16 bases of the junction unmatched. The CDR3 runs 17 residues. Germline V gene sequence: CDR1 LNHDA, CDR2 SQIVND (reference sequence). The CDR3 region has the DNA TGTGCCAGTAGTGCGGCACCGGGACAGAGGCTCCTCTACGAGCAGTACGTC. This encodes CASSAAPGQRLLYEQYV.

The rearrangement joins TRBV5-1 to TRBJ1-1; TRBD1 might be the D (6 bases). V was trimmed by 1 base and J by 3 bases, leaving 16 bases between them. Germline loops: CDR1 SGHRS, CDR2 YFSETQ. This CDR3 contains 16 residues. CDR3 nucleotides: TGCGCCAGCAGCTTGACTTCGGCAAGGGGGTACACTGAAGCTTTCTTT. Its translation is CASSLTSARGYTEAFF.

The sample holds a few counts of this clone. The rearrangement joins TRBV7-9 to TRBJ1-2; D remains unclear. Germline V CDR1 and CDR2: SEHNR, FQNEAQ (reference sequence). The V and J ends lost 8 bases and 4 bases respectively, with 8 bases between them. The length of the CDR3 is 11 residues. The CDR3 DNA sequence: TGTGCCAGCGGCGGATCCTATGGCTACACCTTC. Translation gives CASGGSYGYTF. The full variable domain, completed using reference TRBV7-9 and TRBJ1-2, is DTGVSQNPRHKITKRGQNVTFRCDPISEHNRLYWYRQTLGQGPEFLTYFQNEAQLEKSRLLSDRFSAERPKGSFSTLEIQRTEQGDSAMYLCASGGSYGYTFGSGTRLTVV.

This sequence joins TRBV27 and TRBJ2-3; 8 bases line up with TRBD1. V dropped 5 bases and J dropped 2; count of bases not matched to a gene: 9. Germline CDR1 reads MNHEY; CDR2 reads SMNVEV (reference sequence). This CDR3 spans 16 amino acids. CDR3 sequence reads: CASSPGPGGPTDTQYF. In nucleotides, the CDR3 is TGTGCCAGCAGTCCTGGGCCAGGGGGCCCCACAGATACGCAGTATTTT.

V and J are TRBV19 and TRBJ1-2, with 7 positions matching TRBD1. The CDR3 extends over 17 amino acids. Unmatched junction bases numbered 11, after V lost 4 bases and J lost 0 bases. CDR1 is LNHDA, CDR2 SQIVND, per germline (reference sequence). CDR3 region: CASSTYRGDRSNYGYTF. In DNA, the CDR3 is TGTGCCAGTAGTACTTACAGGGGCGACCGGTCTAACTATGGCTACACCTTC. Full variable domain (remainder filled in from reference TRBV19 and TRBJ1-2): DGGITQSPKYLFRKEGQNVTLSCEQNLNHDAMYWYRQDPGQGLRLIYYSQIVNDFQKGDIAEGYSVSREKKESFPLTVTSAQKNPTAFYLCASSTYRGDRSNYGYTFGSGTRLTVV.

The gene calls are TRBV5-4 and TRBJ2-3, with D perhaps matching TRBD1 (6 bases). Germline-derived CDR1 and CDR2 are SGHNT and YYREEE (reference sequence). Between the trimmed V and J ends, which lost 4 bases and 2 bases, there was a span of 11 bases. CDR3 length equals 14 residues. The CDR3 loop is CASSVRGDTDTQYF. The DNA for the CDR3 is TGTGCCAGCAGCGTCAGGGGAGACACAGATACGCAGTATTTT.

J is TRBJ1-1 and V is TRBV10-3, with 12 bases fitting TRBD1. The CDR3 covers 14 residues. The V and J ends lost 6 bases and 10 bases, in that order; junction bases with no gene match: 9. Per germline, CDR1 ENHRY and CDR2 SYGVKD. CDR3 in amino acids: CAISSLGQGAAAFF. DNA of the CDR3: TGTGCCATCAGCAGCCTGGGACAGGGGGCCGCAGCTTTCTTT.

V gene TRBV6-1 combines with J gene TRBJ2-3; TRBD1 agrees at 8 bases. After removal of 8 bases from V and 4 bases from J, the junction contained 8 bases not matched to a gene. The length of the CDR3 is 14 residues. Germline V gene data show CDR1 as MNHNS and CDR2 as SASEGT. As DNA, the CDR3 is TGTGCCAGCTGGACCGGACAGGGAGCAGATACGCAGTATTTT. Translating gives CASWTGQGADTQYF.

The chain employs TRBV2 and TRBJ1-2; D is unclear. V lost 1 base and J 2 bases, leaving 11 bases between the germline ends. This CDR3 spans 15 amino acids. Germline CDR1 and CDR2: SNHLY and FYNNEI. CDR3 DNA: TGTGCCAGCAGTGAAGAGGGAAGTTTAAACTATGGCTACACCTTC. It specifies CASSEEGSLNYGYTF.

The chain uses TRBV7-3 and TRBJ2-1; D not certain. Between the trimmed V and J ends, which lost 0 bases and 5 bases, there was a span of 8 bases. This CDR3 has 14 amino acids. Per germline, CDR1 SGHTA and CDR2 FQGTGA. The CDR3 protein is CASSLTTLDNEQFF. CDR3 coding DNA: TGTGCCAGCAGCTTAACCACGTTGGACAATGAGCAGTTCTTC.

This clone was detected only a few times. The J gene is TRBJ1-1, the V gene TRBV7-3; D perhaps matches TRBD1 (6 bases). CDR1 is SGHTA, CDR2 FQGTGA, per germline. The CDR3 length is 13 residues. Trimming pared 4 bases from V and 4 bases from J, leaving 10 bases between. CDR3 sequence reads: CASSSQQGTEAFF. CDR3 DNA: TGTGCCAGCAGCTCCCAACAGGGCACTGAAGCTTTCTTT.

The genes are TRBV6-1 and TRBJ2-5, with D uncertain. Trimming cost V 5 bases and J 0 bases, with 10 bases left between them. This CDR3 is built from 14 residues. The germline gives CDR1 MNHNS, CDR2 SASEGT. The CDR3 region has the DNA TGTGCCAGCAGTTCACTGGGGAACCAAGAGACCCAGTACTTC. It specifies CASSSLGNQETQYF.

V is TRBV4-1 and J is TRBJ1-4, with D maybe TRBD1 (5 bases). Between the trimmed V and J ends, which lost 1 base and 4 bases, there was a span of 10 bases. This CDR3 contains 15 residues. Looked up from germline, CDR1 is MGHRA and CDR2 is YSYEKL. CDR3 sequence: CASSQVRGNNEKLFF. Here the CDR3 DNA reads TGCGCCAGCAGCCAAGTTCGGGGGAATAATGAAAAACTGTTTTTT.

This chain connects TRBV29-1 to TRBJ2-1, with 15 bases matching TRBD2. The CDR3 is 15 residues long. The junction had 8 bases not matched to a gene; V was cut back by 4 bases and J by 10 bases. Per the germline V gene, CDR1 is SQVTM and CDR2 is ANQGSEA. CDR3 in DNA: TGCAGCGTTGTTGGCGGGACTAGCGGGGGGCAAGAGCAGTTCTTC. This translates into CSVVGGTSGGQEQFF.